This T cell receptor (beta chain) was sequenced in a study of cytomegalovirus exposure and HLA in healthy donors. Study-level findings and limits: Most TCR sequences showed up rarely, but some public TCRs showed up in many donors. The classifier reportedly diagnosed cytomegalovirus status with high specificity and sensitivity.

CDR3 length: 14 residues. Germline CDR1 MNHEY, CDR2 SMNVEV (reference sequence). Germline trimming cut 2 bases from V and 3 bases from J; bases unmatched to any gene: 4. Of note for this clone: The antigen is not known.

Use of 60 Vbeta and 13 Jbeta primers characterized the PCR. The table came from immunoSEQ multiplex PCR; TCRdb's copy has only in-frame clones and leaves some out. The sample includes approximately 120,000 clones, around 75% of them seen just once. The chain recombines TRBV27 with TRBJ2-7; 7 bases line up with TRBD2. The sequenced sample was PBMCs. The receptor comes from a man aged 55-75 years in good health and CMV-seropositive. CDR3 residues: CASSLKAGDYEQYF. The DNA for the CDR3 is TGTGCCAGCAGTTTAAAGGCGGGGGACTACGAGCAGTACTTC.